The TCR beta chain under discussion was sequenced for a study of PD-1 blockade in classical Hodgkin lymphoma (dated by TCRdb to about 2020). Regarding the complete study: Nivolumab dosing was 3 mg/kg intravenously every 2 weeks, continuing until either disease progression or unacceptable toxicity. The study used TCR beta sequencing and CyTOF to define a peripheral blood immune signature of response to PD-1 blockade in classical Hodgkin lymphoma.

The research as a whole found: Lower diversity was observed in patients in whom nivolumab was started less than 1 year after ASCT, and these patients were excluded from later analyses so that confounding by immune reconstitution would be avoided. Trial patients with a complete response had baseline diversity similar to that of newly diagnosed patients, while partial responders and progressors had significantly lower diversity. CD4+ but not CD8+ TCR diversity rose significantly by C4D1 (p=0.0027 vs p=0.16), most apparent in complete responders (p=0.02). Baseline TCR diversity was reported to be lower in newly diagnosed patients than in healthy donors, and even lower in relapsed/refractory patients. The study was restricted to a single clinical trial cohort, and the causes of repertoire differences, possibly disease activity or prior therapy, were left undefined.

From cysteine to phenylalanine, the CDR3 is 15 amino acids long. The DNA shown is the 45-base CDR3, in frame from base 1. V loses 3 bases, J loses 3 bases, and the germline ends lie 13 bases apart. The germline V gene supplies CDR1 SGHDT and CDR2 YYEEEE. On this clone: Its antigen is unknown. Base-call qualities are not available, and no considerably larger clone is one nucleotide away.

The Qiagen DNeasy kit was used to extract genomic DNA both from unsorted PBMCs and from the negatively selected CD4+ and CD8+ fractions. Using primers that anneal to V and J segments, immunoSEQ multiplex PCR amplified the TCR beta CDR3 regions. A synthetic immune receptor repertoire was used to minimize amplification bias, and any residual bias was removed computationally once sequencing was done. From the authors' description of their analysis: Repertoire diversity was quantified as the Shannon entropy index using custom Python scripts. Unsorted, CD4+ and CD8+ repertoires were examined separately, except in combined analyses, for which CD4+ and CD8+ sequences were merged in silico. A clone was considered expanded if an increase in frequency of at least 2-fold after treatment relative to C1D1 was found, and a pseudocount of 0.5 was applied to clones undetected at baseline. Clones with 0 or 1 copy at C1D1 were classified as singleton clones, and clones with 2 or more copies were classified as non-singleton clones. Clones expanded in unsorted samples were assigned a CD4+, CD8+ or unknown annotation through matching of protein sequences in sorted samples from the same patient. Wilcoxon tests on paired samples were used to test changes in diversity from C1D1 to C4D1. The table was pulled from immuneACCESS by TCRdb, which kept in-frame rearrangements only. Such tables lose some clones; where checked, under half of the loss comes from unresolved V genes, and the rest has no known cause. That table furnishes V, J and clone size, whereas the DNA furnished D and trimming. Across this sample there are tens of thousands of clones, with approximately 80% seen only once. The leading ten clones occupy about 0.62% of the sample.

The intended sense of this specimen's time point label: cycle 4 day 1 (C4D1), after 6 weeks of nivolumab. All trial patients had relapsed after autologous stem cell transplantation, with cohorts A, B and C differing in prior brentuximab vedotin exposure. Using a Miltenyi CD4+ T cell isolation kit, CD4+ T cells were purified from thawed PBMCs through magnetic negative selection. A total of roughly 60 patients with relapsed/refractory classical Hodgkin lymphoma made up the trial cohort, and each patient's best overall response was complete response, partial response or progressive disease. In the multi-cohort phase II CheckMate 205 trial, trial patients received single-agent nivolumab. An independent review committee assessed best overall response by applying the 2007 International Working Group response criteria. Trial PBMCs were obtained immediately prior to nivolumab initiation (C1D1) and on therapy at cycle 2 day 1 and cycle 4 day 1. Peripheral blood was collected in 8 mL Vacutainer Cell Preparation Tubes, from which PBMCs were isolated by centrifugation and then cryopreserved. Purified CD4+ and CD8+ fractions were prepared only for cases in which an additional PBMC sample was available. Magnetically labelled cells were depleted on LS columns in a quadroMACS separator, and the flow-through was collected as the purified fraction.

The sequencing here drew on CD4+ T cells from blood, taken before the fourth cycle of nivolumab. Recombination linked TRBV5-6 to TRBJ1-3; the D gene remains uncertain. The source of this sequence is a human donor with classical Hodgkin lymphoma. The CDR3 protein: CASSSPRAYGNTIYF. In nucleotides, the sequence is TGTGCCAGCAGCTCCCCCCGGGCATATGGAAACACCATATATTTT.